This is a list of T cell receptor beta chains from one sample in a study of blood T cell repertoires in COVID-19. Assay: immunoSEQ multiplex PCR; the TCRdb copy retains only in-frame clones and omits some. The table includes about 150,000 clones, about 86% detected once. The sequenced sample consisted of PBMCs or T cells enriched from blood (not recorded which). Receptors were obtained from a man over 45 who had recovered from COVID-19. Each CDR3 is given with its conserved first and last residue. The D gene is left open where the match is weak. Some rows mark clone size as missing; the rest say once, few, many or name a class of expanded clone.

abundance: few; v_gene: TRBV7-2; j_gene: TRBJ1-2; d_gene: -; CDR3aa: CASSLGGSSRRNYGYTF; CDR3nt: TGTGCCAGCAGCTTAGGGGGCAGTTCTCGCAGAAACTATGGCTACACCTTC
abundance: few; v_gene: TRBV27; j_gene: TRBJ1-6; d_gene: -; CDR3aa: CASSPRAGGYNSPLHF; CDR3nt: TGTGCCAGCAGTCCTCGGGCCGGGGGGTATAATTCACCCCTCCACTTT
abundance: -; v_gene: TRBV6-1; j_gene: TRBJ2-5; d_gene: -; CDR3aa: CASSDYGQQETQYF; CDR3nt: TGTGCCAGCAGTGATTACGGACAGCAAGAGACCCAGTACTTC
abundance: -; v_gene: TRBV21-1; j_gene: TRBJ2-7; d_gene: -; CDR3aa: CASSRMGGTGGPDSYEQYF; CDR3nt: TGTGCCAGCAGCCGGATGGGCGGGACAGGGGGACCCGACTCCTACGAGCAGTACTTC
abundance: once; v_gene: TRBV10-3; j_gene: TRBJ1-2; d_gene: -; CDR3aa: CAASRQSYGYTF; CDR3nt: TGTGCCGCTTCCCGACAGAGCTATGGCTACACCTTC
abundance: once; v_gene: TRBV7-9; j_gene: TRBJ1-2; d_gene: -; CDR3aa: CASSLGQGNYGYTF; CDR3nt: TGTGCCAGCAGCTTAGGGCAGGGAAACTATGGCTACACCTTC
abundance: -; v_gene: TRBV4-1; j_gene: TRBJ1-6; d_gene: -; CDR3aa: CASSQMGSSYNSPLHF; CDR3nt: TGCGCCAGCAGCCAAATGGGGAGCTCCTATAATTCACCCCTCCACTTT
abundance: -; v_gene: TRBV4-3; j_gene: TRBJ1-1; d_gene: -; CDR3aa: CASSQGYRENTEAFF; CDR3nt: TGCGCCAGCAGCCAGGGATACAGGGAGAACACTGAAGCTTTCTTT
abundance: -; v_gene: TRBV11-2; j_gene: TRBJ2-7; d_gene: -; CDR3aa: CASSSLSYEQYF; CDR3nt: TGTGCCAGCAGCTCCCTATCCTACGAGCAGTACTTC
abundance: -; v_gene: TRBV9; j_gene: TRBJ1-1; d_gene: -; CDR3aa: CASSVAGGLYTEAFF; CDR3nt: TGTGCCAGCAGCGTAGCCGGGGGGTTATACACTGAAGCTTTCTTT
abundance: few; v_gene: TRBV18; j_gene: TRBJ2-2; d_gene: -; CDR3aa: CASSLQGTGELFF; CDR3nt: TGTGCCAGCTCATTGCAGGGCACCGGGGAGCTGTTTTTT
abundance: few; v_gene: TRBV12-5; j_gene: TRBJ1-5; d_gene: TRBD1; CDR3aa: CASGKGQGNQPQHF; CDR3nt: TGTGCTAGTGGGAAGGGACAGGGCAATCAGCCCCAGCATTTT
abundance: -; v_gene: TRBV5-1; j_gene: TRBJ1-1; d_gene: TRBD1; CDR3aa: CASSLRGRDTEAFF; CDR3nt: TGCGCCAGCAGCTTGAGGGGGCGCGACACTGAAGCTTTCTTT
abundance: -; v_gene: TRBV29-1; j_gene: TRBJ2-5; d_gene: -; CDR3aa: CSVTSLYTGGGGYF; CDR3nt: TGCAGCGTCACCTCCCTCTATACAGGGGGGGGTGGGTACTTC
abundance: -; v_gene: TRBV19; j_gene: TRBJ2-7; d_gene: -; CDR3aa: CASSSPAGKSYEQYF; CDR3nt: TGTGCCAGTAGTTCCCCGGCAGGGAAATCCTACGAGCAGTACTTC
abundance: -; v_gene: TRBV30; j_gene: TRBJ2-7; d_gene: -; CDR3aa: CAWSPTGYEQYF; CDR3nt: TGTGCCTGGAGTCCAACAGGGTACGAGCAGTACTTC
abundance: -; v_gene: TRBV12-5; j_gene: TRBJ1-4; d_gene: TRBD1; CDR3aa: CASGLGQGAFNEKLFF; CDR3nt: TGTGCTAGTGGTTTAGGACAGGGGGCGTTTAATGAAAAACTGTTTTTT
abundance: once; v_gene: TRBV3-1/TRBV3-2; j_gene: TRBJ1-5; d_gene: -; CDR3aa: CASSQGITNNQPQHF; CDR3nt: TGTGCCAGCAGCCAAGGAATCACTAACAATCAGCCCCAGCATTTT
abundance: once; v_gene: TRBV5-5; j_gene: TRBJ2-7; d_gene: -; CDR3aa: CASSLMDSVNEQYF; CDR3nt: TGTGCCAGCAGCTTGATGGACAGCGTGAACGAGCAGTACTTC
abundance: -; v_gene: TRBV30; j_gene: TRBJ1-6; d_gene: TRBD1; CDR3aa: CAWTRTGGRNSPLHF; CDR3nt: TGTGCCTGGACCCGGACAGGGGGTCGGAATTCACCCCTCCACTTT
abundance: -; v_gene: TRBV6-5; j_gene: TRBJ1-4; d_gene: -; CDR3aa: CASRGGPATNEKLFF; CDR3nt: TGTGCCAGCAGGGGGGGGCCTGCAACTAATGAAAAACTGTTTTTT
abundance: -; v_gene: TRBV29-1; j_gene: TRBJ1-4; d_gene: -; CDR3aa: CSVATVGEKLFF; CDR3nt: TGCAGCGTTGCTACGGTTGGTGAAAAACTGTTTTTT
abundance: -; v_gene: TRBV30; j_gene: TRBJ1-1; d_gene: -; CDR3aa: CASAVNTEAFF; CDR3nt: TGTGCCAGTGCGGTGAACACTGAAGCTTTCTTT
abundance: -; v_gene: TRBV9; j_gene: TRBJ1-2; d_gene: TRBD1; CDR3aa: CASSVSTGDYGYTF; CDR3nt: TGTGCCAGCAGCGTATCGACAGGGGACTATGGCTACACCTTC
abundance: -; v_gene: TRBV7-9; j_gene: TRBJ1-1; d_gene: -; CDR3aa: CASSRVRGRGSTEAFF; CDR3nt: TGTGCCAGCAGCCGCGTACGTGGACGGGGAAGCACTGAAGCTTTCTTT
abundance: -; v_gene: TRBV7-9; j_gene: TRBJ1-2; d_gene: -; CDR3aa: CASSFGGIANYGYTF; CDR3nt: TGTGCCAGCAGCTTCGGGGGTATAGCTAACTATGGCTACACCTTC
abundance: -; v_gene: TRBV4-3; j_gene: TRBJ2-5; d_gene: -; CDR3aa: CASSQSLGETQYF; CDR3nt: TGCGCCAGCAGCCAATCCCTCGGGGAGACCCAGTACTTC
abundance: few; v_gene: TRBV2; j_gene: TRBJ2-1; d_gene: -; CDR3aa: CASSEGDVNEQFF; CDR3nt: TGTGCCAGCAGTGAAGGAGATGTCAATGAGCAGTTCTTC
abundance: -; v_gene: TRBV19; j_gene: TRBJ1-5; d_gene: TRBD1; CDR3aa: CASSTRDSHNQPQHF; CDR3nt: TGTGCCAGTAGTACCCGGGACAGCCACAATCAGCCCCAGCATTTT